The 2 T cell receptor beta chains in this list originate from one sample, sequenced in a study of T cells after yellow fever vaccination. TCRdb ran MiXCR on the 5' RACE reads and lists one entry per CDR3 protein. The sample yields around 400,000 distinct CDR3 sequences, roughly 10% seen once. This specimen consisted of PBMCs, obtained on the day of the first yellow fever vaccination. Source of these receptors: a man younger than 30 who received the YFV17D yellow fever vaccine.

The V call is TRBV5-1, the J call TRBJ2-7; D unresolved. The CDR3 is 13 amino acids. Germline assignment: CDR1 SGHRS and CDR2 YFSETQ. V lost 0 bases to trimming and J lost 3 bases, with 7 bases between them. Written as DNA, the CDR3 is TGCGCCAGCAGCTTGGGGCCTCACTACGAGCAGTACGTC. This sequence encodes CASSLGPHYEQYV.

The chain joins TRBV29-1 to TRBJ2-5; D tentatively reads TRBD1 or TRBD2 (6 bases each). CDR1 is SQVTM, CDR2 ANQGSEA, per germline. V was trimmed by 7 bases and J by 2 bases, leaving 17 bases between them. This CDR3 has 14 amino acids. CDR3 amino acids: CSAPGRGLQETQYF. CDR3 in DNA: TGCAGCGCCCCCGGTCGGGGGCTACAAGAGACCCAGTACTTC.